This TCR beta chain was sequenced for a study of beta chain features in type 1 diabetes. J was trimmed by 6 bases and V by 5 bases; bases with no gene match: 10. This CDR3 has 15 amino acids. Germline-derived CDR1 and CDR2 are SGHTA and FQGNSA. As regards this clone: Antigen unknown.

Reverse transcribing all isolated RNA meant expressed TCRB transcripts were sequenced. Data came from immunoSEQ multiplex PCR; TCRdb stores just in-frame clones and leaves some out. Found here are about 340,000 clones, 6.5% to 10% of them singletons; the top ten hold 0.44%. The study's findings and limits: PCR might favor shorter templates, but any such skew would affect patients and controls equally.

Specimen: central memory CD4+ T cells from blood. V is TRBV7-2 and J is TRBJ2-7; 10 bases match TRBD2. The sequence derives from a woman between 18 and 29 years old in good health. The CDR3 DNA sequence: TGTGCCAGCAGCCCCACAGCGGGAGGGCCTGGCGAGCAGTACTTC. It yields the protein CASSPTAGGPGEQYF.